In this sample, the clone carrying this T cell receptor (beta chain) turned up once. Its specificity is not known. The data are from a study of neoadjuvant anti-PD-1 for oral cavity cancer. Study-wide background: Patients without progression received a fourth nivolumab dose around day 43, then surgical resection on days 50-56. Broader study findings: Post-treatment tumors with larger preexisting clones showed more shrinkage. Higher pretreatment Treg/Th17 ratios tracked higher pretreatment blood clonality.

TCRdb's copy holds only in-frame clones and misses some; the assay was immunoSEQ multiplex PCR. The profile shows 12,000 or so clones, about 67% of them singletons. There are 13 residues in the CDR3. V was trimmed by 7 bases and J by 6 bases, leaving 12 bases between them. CDR1 is MNHNS and CDR2 is SASEGT in the germline V gene. The sequence came from a person aged 35-79 years with oral cavity squamous cell carcinoma. The donor label of this sample is uncertain. The sequences come from tumor tissue, collected before nivolumab (anti-PD-1) treatment. The chain recombines TRBV6-1 with TRBJ1-4; a possible D gene is TRBD1 (6 bases). CDR3 sequence: CASNLGGDEKLFF. Here the CDR3 DNA reads TGTGCCAGCAACCTAGGGGGGGATGAAAAACTGTTTTTT.